Each of the 17 T cell receptor beta chains below was sequenced from the same sample in a study of T cells in Graves' hyperthyroidism and ophthalmopathy. It was RNA transcripts that yielded the amplified TCR beta CDR3 regions. Researchers ran a first-round RT-PCR on the TCR CDR3 using the HTBI primer set. TCRdb reprocessed the multiplex PCR reads with MiXCR, giving one entry per CDR3 protein. The profile shows fewer than 450,000 distinct CDR3 sequences, about a sixth of them singletons. Sequencing was performed on blood. The receptor source for this set is a woman younger than 45 with Graves' hyperthyroidism that later progressed to Graves' ophthalmopathy.

This clonotype was observed at least ten times. The gene calls are TRBV28 and TRBJ2-7; possible D gene TRBD2, 5 bases. The CDR3 runs 15 residues. The germline V gene encodes CDR1 MDHEN and CDR2 SYDVKM. The ends were cut back, 2 bases at V and 0 bases at J, with 11 bases in the middle. CDR3 DNA: TGTGCCAGCAGTTTAAAGCGGCAGACCTCCTACGAGCAGTACTTC. As protein: CASSLKRQTSYEQYF.

This clonotype was observed at least ten times. V and J are TRBV20-1 and TRBJ1-1; tentative D call: TRBD1 (6 bases). The CDR3 totals 13 residues. V lost 6 bases and J lost 5, with 16 bases in between. The V gene's germline CDR1 is DFQATT and CDR2 SNEGSKA (reference sequence). The CDR3 reads CSAPMGGGTEAFF. CDR3 nucleotides: TGCAGTGCCCCCATGGGGGGCGGGACTGAAGCTTTCTTT.

This clonotype was detected many times. The chain employs TRBV20-1 and TRBJ1-5, with D possibly TRBD1 on 6 matching bases. Germline CDR1 reads DFQATT; CDR2 reads SNEGSKA (reference sequence). This CDR3 comprises 16 residues. V lost 1 base to trimming and J lost 0 bases, with 13 bases between them. CDR3 coding DNA: TGCAGTGCTAGAGTATTGCAGGGGTATAGCAATCAGCCCCAGCATTTT. It yields the protein CSARVLQGYSNQPQHF.

In its sample, this clonotype was seen a few times. The chain couples TRBV6-1 to TRBJ2-5, with 7 bases fitting TRBD1. CDR3 size: 15 residues. The V segment lost 6 bases and the J segment 4 bases; nucleotides outside the gene matches: 11. CDR1 MNHNS and CDR2 SASEGT come from the germline V gene. CDR3 residues: CASSLDRVLVETQYF. CDR3 in DNA: TGTGCCAGCAGCCTTGACAGGGTCCTGGTAGAGACCCAGTACTTC.

Ten or more counts support this clonotype. The rearrangement links TRBV29-1 to TRBJ2-1, with 8 nucleotides matching TRBD2. The CDR3 runs to 16 residues. Per germline, CDR1 SQVTM and CDR2 ANQGSEA. V gave up 2 bases and J gave up 2 bases; unmatched junction bases: 8. This CDR3 is CSVEQRAGGAYNEQFF. The CDR3 region has the DNA TGCAGCGTTGAACAGAGGGCGGGAGGTGCCTACAATGAGCAGTTCTTC.

This clonotype was found many times. The chain joins TRBV28 to TRBJ2-7, with 7 bases aligning to TRBD1. This CDR3 region has 13 residues. Germline V gene lookup returns CDR1 MDHEN and CDR2 SYDVKM. Trimming cost V 5 bases and J 5 bases; bases outside gene matches: 6. This CDR3 reads CASSPGQVNEQYF. In DNA form, the CDR3 reads TGTGCCAGCAGTCCTGGACAGGTTAACGAGCAGTACTTC.

The table lists this clonotype with a few counts. The chain couples TRBV30 to TRBJ2-7; D may be TRBD1 (6 bases). The germline gives CDR1 GTSNPN, CDR2 SVGIG (reference sequence). The length of the CDR3 is 13 residues. The CDR3 nucleotides read TGTGCGTTGCTTAAAACAGGGAGCTACGAGCAGTACTTC. Residues: CALLKTGSYEQYF.

The chain's CDR3 is CASSFGGSGGELFF. CDR3 nucleotide sequence: TGTGCCAGCAGCTTCGGCGGGAGCGGCGGGGAGCTGTTTTTT. This chain joins TRBV7-6 and TRBJ2-2, with 7 bases matching TRBD2. CDR1 is SGHVS and CDR2 is FNYEAQ in the germline V gene. J gave up 7 bases and V 3 bases, and 5 bases lay outside the gene matches. This CDR3 has 14 residues.

This clonotype was seen many times. V and J are TRBV11-2 and TRBJ2-5; D is uncertain. This CDR3 contains 15 residues. Germline V gene data show CDR1 as SGHAT and CDR2 as FQNNGV. Trimming took 1 base from V and 5 from J, leaving 14 bases between them. The CDR3 loop is CASSLGVQKRETQYF. The CDR3 DNA sequence: TGTGCCAGCAGCTTAGGGGTCCAAAAGAGGGAGACCCAGTACTTC. Complete variable domain (other parts from reference TRBV11-2 and TRBJ2-5): EAGVAQSPRYKIIEKRQSVAFWCNPISGHATLYWYQQILGQGPKLLIQFQNNGVVDDSQLPKDRFSAERLKGVDSTLKIQPAKLEDSAVYLCASSLGVQKRETQYFGPGTRLLVL.

The V gene is TRBV5-1, the J gene TRBJ1-6, with 9 bases fitting TRBD1. V dropped 4 bases and J dropped 10; count of bases not matched to a gene: 6. The CDR3 is made up of 14 amino acids. Germline CDR1 is SGHRS and CDR2 is YFSETQ. The CDR3 region is CASSPGTGLSPLHF. Here the CDR3 DNA reads TGCGCCAGCAGCCCAGGGACAGGGCTCTCACCCCTCCACTTT.

This clonotype was detected ten times or more. The CDR3 protein is CASSYRQGYSNQPQHF. Written as DNA, the CDR3 is TGTGCCAGCAGTTACCGACAGGGATATAGCAATCAGCCCCAGCATTTT. The rearrangement uses TRBV6-2 or TRBV6-3 and TRBJ1-5; 7 bases are a match to TRBD1. This CDR3 has 16 amino acids. V shed 2 bases and J 0 bases; nucleotides not matched to a gene: 4. CDR1 MNHEY and CDR2 SVGEGT come from the germline V gene.

This clonotype was counted at least ten times. This chain links TRBV11-1 with TRBJ2-5; 7 nucleotides agree with TRBD2. The CDR3 sequence is 16 residues long. The V and J ends lost 5 bases and 5 bases, in that order; junction bases with no gene match: 14. Per the germline V gene, CDR1 is SGHAT and CDR2 is FQDESV (reference sequence). CDR3 residues: CASSLSAEREWETQYF. The CDR3 bases are TGTGCCAGCAGCCTCAGCGCCGAGCGGGAATGGGAGACCCAGTACTTC.

This clonotype was found a few times. DNA of the CDR3: TGTGCCAGCAGACAACCAAGAAATAATAATTCACCCCTCCACTTT. It specifies CASRQPRNNNSPLHF. The chain is built from TRBV6-1 and TRBJ1-6; D unclear. The CDR3 is 15 residues long. V was shortened by 6 bases and J by 5 bases, with 14 bases between the two germline ends. The germline V gene has CDR1 MNHNS and CDR2 SASEGT.

This chain links TRBV20-1 with TRBJ2-7; 7 bases line up with TRBD2. The CDR3 has 12 residues. Germline-derived CDR1 and CDR2 are DFQATT and SNEGSKA (reference sequence). The J segment lost 3 bases and the V segment lost 6 bases, leaving 5 bases of the junction unmatched. DNA of the CDR3: TGCAGTGCCGACCGGGACTACTACGAGCAGTACTTC. It yields the protein CSADRDYYEQYF.

There are a few counts of this clonotype. This may stem from a read error, because a much larger clone lies one nucleotide away. V and J are TRBV27 and TRBJ2-1; 12 nucleotides line up with TRBD2. The germline V gene has CDR1 MNHEY and CDR2 SMNVEV (reference sequence). Trimming removed 5 bases from V and 4 bases from J; junction bases left unmatched: 3. CDR3 size: 15 residues. The CDR3 nucleotides read TGTGCCAGCAGTCGACTAGCGGGGGTATACAATGAGCAGTTCTTC. This encodes CASSRLAGVYNEQFF.

This chain joins TRBV27 and TRBJ1-2; possibly TRBD1 for D (6 bases). CDR3 length equals 14 residues. The germline V gene has CDR1 MNHEY and CDR2 SMNVEV (reference sequence). V gave up 2 bases and J gave up 4 bases, with 11 bases separating them. The CDR3 reads CASSLGGASYGYTF. CDR3 sequence (DNA): TGTGCCAGCAGTTTAGGGGGGGCCTCCTATGGCTACACCTTC.

In this sample, this clonotype turned up a few times. This may be a read error, as it is one base from a much larger clone. The chain is built from TRBV27 and TRBJ2-5; TRBD2 matches 7 bases. This CDR3 spans 16 amino acids. Germline lookup yields CDR1 MNHEY and CDR2 SMNVEV (reference sequence). The CDR3 is CANSSPPCGSTETQYF. CDR3 DNA: TGTGCCAACAGTAGCCCTCCCTGCGGGAGTACAGAGACCCAGTACTTC.